The next 30 T cell receptor beta chains were all read from a single sample in a study of blood T cell repertoires in COVID-19. The assay was immunoSEQ multiplex PCR, and TCRdb's table has in-frame clones only and misses some. The sample lists 190,000 or so clones; around 95% were seen once. Sequencing used peripheral blood. These receptors all come from a man aged 25-45 years with COVID-19, enrolled during active disease.

CDR3 residues: CASSVGGPPLQSNYGYTF. CDR3 nucleotide sequence: TGTGCCAGCAGCGTGGGGGGACCCCCTTTACAGTCTAACTATGGCTACACCTTC. J is TRBJ1-2 and V is TRBV9, with D possibly TRBD1 on 5 matching bases. The CDR3 is made up of 18 amino acids. Germline V gives CDR1 SGDLS, CDR2 YYNGEE. V lost 2 bases to trimming and J lost 0 bases, with 20 bases between them.

The chain employs TRBV6-5 and TRBJ1-1, with D maybe TRBD1 (5 bases). The germline CDR1 and CDR2 sequences are MNHEY and SVGAGI. The V end was cut by 3 bases, the J end by 7 bases, with 9 bases between. This CDR3 is built from 12 residues. The CDR3 DNA reads TGTGCCAGCAGTTATTTGCAGGGTGAAGCTTTCTTT. Protein sequence: CASSYLQGEAFF.

The rearrangement links TRBV7-3 to TRBJ2-3, with 9 bases matching TRBD2. The CDR3 runs 16 residues. Germline lookup yields CDR1 SGHTA and CDR2 FQGTGA. V gave up 5 bases and J gave up 1 base; unmatched junction bases: 7. As DNA, the CDR3 is TGTGCCAGCAGCATGACTAGCGGTAAAGGCACAGATACGCAGTATTTT. This translates into CASSMTSGKGTDTQYF.

V is TRBV27 and J is TRBJ1-1; D gene unclear. V gave up 0 bases and J gave up 1 base, with 3 bases separating them. The germline V gene has CDR1 MNHEY and CDR2 SMNVEV (reference sequence). The CDR3 runs 13 residues. The CDR3 nucleotides are TGTGCCAGCAGTTTATCAGCGAACACTGAAGCTTTCTTT. This translates into CASSLSANTEAFF.

This clone was found once. The rearrangement joins TRBV6-5 to TRBJ1-5; perhaps TRBD1 as D (6 bases). V was cut by 10 bases and J by 3 bases, with 19 bases left in between. The CDR3 runs 15 residues. CDR1 MNHEY and CDR2 SVGAGI come from the germline V gene. CDR3 residues: CATVTEDSYNQPQHF. DNA of the CDR3: TGTGCCACCGTTACGGAGGACAGCTACAATCAGCCCCAGCATTTT.

The V and J genes are TRBV6-2 or TRBV6-3 and TRBJ2-7, with D perhaps matching TRBD2 (6 bases). This CDR3 is 14 amino acids long. Trimming stripped 2 bases from V and 3 bases from J, with 11 bases between. Germline values: CDR1 MNHEY, CDR2 SVGEGT. The CDR3 is CASSYPGLIYEQYF. The CDR3 nucleotides read TGTGCCAGCAGTTACCCGGGACTGATCTACGAGCAGTACTTC.

The V call is TRBV14, the J call TRBJ1-6; D not resolved. CDR3 length: 15 amino acids. In germline, CDR1 is SGHDN, CDR2 FVKESK. Trimming took off 1 base at V and 7 bases at J, with 11 bases between the two ends. The CDR3 coding sequence is TGTGCCAGCAGCCAAGTGTCGACTAAGAATTCACCCCTCCACTTT. It translates to CASSQVSTKNSPLHF.

The chain recombines TRBV4-1 with TRBJ1-3; unclear D gene. V was trimmed by 1 base and J by 1 base, leaving 8 bases between them. Germline V lookup: CDR1 MGHRA, CDR2 YSYEKL. The CDR3 sequence is 15 residues long. The CDR3 DNA sequence: TGCGCCAGCAGCCAAGTAATCGGGTCTGGAAACACCATATATTTT. Residues: CASSQVIGSGNTIYF.

The rearrangement joins TRBV5-1 to TRBJ1-2, with 8 bases identical to TRBD1. CDR3 length equals 15 residues. The V and J ends lost 4 bases and 0 bases, in that order; junction bases with no gene match: 5. Germline V gene lookup returns CDR1 SGHRS and CDR2 YFSETQ. The CDR3 nucleotides are TGCGCCAGCAGCATGGGACAGGCCGCTAACTATGGCTACACCTTC. This encodes CASSMGQAANYGYTF.

V usage is TRBV5-6 and J usage is TRBJ1-1; D is unclear. V was trimmed by 2 bases and J by 1 base, leaving 9 bases between them. The CDR3 is 14 residues long. Per germline, CDR1 SGHDT and CDR2 YYEEEE. CDR3 in DNA: TGTGCCAGCAGCTTCATATCAGGGAACACTGAAGCTTTCTTT. Translating gives CASSFISGNTEAFF. The whole variable domain, filled in from reference TRBV5-6 and TRBJ1-1, reads DAGVTQSPTHLIKTRGQQVTLRCSPKSGHDTVSWYQQALGQGPQFIFQYYEEEERQRGNFPDRFSGHQFPNYSSELNVNALLLGDSALYLCASSFISGNTEAFFGQGTRLTVV.

The gene calls are TRBV19 and TRBJ1-6, with TRBD1 matching 8 bases. The CDR3 consists of 15 residues. The junction had 9 bases not matched to a gene; V was cut back by 5 bases and J by 9 bases. Per germline, CDR1 LNHDA and CDR2 SQIVND (reference sequence). CDR3 sequence: CASSVARTGSSPLHF. The CDR3 coding sequence is TGTGCCAGTAGTGTCGCTAGGACAGGGAGTTCACCCCTCCACTTT.

This sequence joins TRBV3-1 (or the pseudogene TRBV3-2) and TRBJ1-3; D remains ambiguous. This CDR3 has 16 amino acids. Between the trimmed V and J ends, which lost 2 bases and 0 bases, there was a span of 11 bases. Germline-derived CDR1 and CDR2 are LGHDT and YNNKEL (reference sequence). Here the CDR3 reads CASSQSRGFSGNTIYF. CDR3 in DNA: TGTGCCAGCAGCCAAAGTAGAGGGTTCTCTGGAAACACCATATATTTT.

This chain links TRBV6-6 with TRBJ1-2; 8 nucleotides line up with TRBD1. Per the germline V gene, CDR1 is MNHNY and CDR2 is SVGAGI (reference sequence). With V trimmed by 5 bases and J by 6 bases, 11 bases remained unmatched. CDR3 length equals 15 residues. CDR3 bases: TGTGCCAGCAGTCTCAGAGGACAGGGTGTTGATGGCTACACCTTC. It translates to CASSLRGQGVDGYTF.

This chain uses TRBV2 with TRBJ2-2, with D possibly matching TRBD2 (5 bases). Trimming stripped 4 bases from V and 2 bases from J, with 14 bases between. This CDR3 is built from 16 residues. Germline-derived CDR1 and CDR2 are SNHLY and FYNNEI. The DNA for the CDR3 is TGTGCCAGCAGTGCTACTAGGACCATAAACACCGGGGAGCTGTTTTTT. This sequence encodes CASSATRTINTGELFF.

The V call is TRBV6-1, the J call TRBJ2-1, with 9 bases aligning to TRBD2. This CDR3 is built from 15 residues. Trimming at V came to 3 bases and at J to 6 bases, leaving 6 bases not matched to a gene. CDR1 is MNHNS and CDR2 is SASEGT in the germline V gene. CDR3 residues: CASSERRGGSNEQFF. The CDR3 DNA sequence: TGTGCCAGCAGTGAGAGGCGGGGGGGCAGCAATGAGCAGTTCTTC.

The V and J genes are TRBV5-5 and TRBJ1-2; D remains unclear. V was clipped by 1 base and J by 4 bases, with 8 bases between them. The CDR3 is 13 residues long. The germline V gene encodes CDR1 SGHKS and CDR2 YYEKEE (reference sequence). CDR3 in DNA: TGTGCCAGCAGCTTGAGGGCGGGCTATGGCTACACCTTC. This translates into CASSLRAGYGYTF. The full variable domain, in which reference TRBV5-5 and TRBJ1-2 provide the parts outside the CDR3, is DAGVTQSPTHLIKTRGQQVTLRCSPISGHKSVSWYQQVLGQGPQFIFQYYEKEERGRGNFPDRFSARQFPNYSSELNVNALLLGDSALYLCASSLRAGYGYTFGSGTRLTVV.

The chain carries TRBV10-2 and TRBJ2-1, with 9 bases matching TRBD1. V trimming: 6 bases; J trimming: 1 base; junction bases outside the gene matches: 7. Germline V gives CDR1 WSHSY, CDR2 SAAADI. CDR3 length equals 16 residues. This CDR3 is CASSDRGGMSYNEQFF. The DNA for the CDR3 is TGCGCCAGCAGCGACAGGGGGGGGATGTCCTACAATGAGCAGTTCTTC.

The rearrangement links TRBV2 to TRBJ2-2; 7 bases line up with TRBD1. The germline V gene encodes CDR1 SNHLY and CDR2 FYNNEI. V shed 6 bases, J shed 3 bases, and the junction held 7 bases outside the gene matches. The CDR3 consists of 15 residues. CDR3: CASRVDRVYTGELFF. In DNA form, the CDR3 reads TGTGCCAGCAGGGTCGACAGGGTATACACCGGGGAGCTGTTTTTT.

This chain connects TRBV5-6 to TRBJ2-7, with a tentative D call TRBD1 (5 bases). The CDR3 loop spans 13 amino acids. V dropped 2 bases and J dropped 2 bases, with 8 bases sitting between them. Germline V gene sequence: CDR1 SGHDT, CDR2 YYEEEE. The CDR3 region is CASSFTGAYEQYF. The CDR3 coding sequence is TGTGCCAGCAGCTTTACAGGCGCCTACGAGCAGTACTTC.

The chain employs TRBV3-1 (or the pseudogene TRBV3-2) and TRBJ1-4; D unclear. CDR1 is LGHDT, CDR2 YNNKEL, per germline (reference sequence). The V and J ends lost 4 bases and 4 bases respectively, with 13 bases between them. The length of the CDR3 is 15 residues. In DNA form, the CDR3 reads TGTGCCAGCAGCCGCTCCGAGGTCAGTAATGAAAAACTGTTTTTT. Its protein product is CASSRSEVSNEKLFF.

Only one count was recorded for this clone. V is TRBV9 and J is TRBJ1-1, with D possibly matching TRBD1 (5 bases). The CDR3 sequence is 14 residues long. V lost 4 bases and J lost 0, with 10 bases in between. CDR1 and CDR2 (germline): SGDLS, YYNGEE. CDR3 residues: CASSQGNMNTEAFF. CDR3 nucleotide sequence: TGTGCCAGCAGCCAGGGAAACATGAACACTGAAGCTTTCTTT.

This sequence joins TRBV28 and TRBJ2-5, with D possibly being TRBD2 (6 bases). This CDR3 comprises 16 residues. Trimming removed 3 bases at V and 0 bases at J, with 14 bases between. Germline V gene lookup returns CDR1 MDHEN and CDR2 SYDVKM. The CDR3 loop is CASSLGGAGHQETQYF. The CDR3 coding sequence is TGTGCCAGCAGTTTGGGTGGAGCGGGCCACCAAGAGACCCAGTACTTC.

V gene TRBV11-2 combines with J gene TRBJ1-6; 7 nucleotides line up with TRBD1. The CDR3 runs 14 residues. Germline lookup yields CDR1 SGHAT and CDR2 FQNNGV. With 5 bases clipped from V and 7 bases from J, the junction kept 5 bases outside the gene matches. The CDR3: CASSAYRGNSPLHF. For the CDR3, the DNA is TGTGCCAGCAGCGCCTACAGGGGAAATTCACCCCTCCACTTT.

The V gene is TRBV21-1, the J gene TRBJ1-2; the table's TRBD1 call for D was not verified on the DNA. TRBV21-1 is designated a pseudogene. This CDR3 has 13 amino acids. CDR3 amino acids: CASSKDRVPGYTF. The CDR3 bases are TGTGCCAGCAGCAAAGACAGGGTACCTGGCTACACCTTC.

The chain uses TRBV6-6 and TRBJ1-1; 7 positions agree with TRBD1. V lost 2 bases and J lost 1; bases outside the gene matches: 4. The CDR3 spans 15 residues. Germline CDR1 MNHNY, CDR2 SVGAGI (reference sequence). CDR3 sequence: CASSYADRENTEAFF. CDR3 bases: TGTGCCAGCAGTTACGCTGACAGGGAGAACACTGAAGCTTTCTTT.

V usage is TRBV9 and J usage is TRBJ2-1, with TRBD1 matching over 8 bases. This CDR3 has 16 amino acids. The germline V gene has CDR1 SGDLS and CDR2 YYNGEE. J gave up 6 bases and V 4 bases, and 12 bases lay outside the gene matches. The chain's CDR3 is CASSPYDRGGFNEQFF. The CDR3 DNA follows: TGTGCCAGCAGCCCCTACGACAGGGGTGGATTCAATGAGCAGTTCTTC.

This chain uses TRBV6-5 with TRBJ1-1, with TRBD1 matching 7 bases. Germline V gene sequence: CDR1 MNHEY, CDR2 SVGAGI. This CDR3 is built from 14 residues. Trimming removed 6 bases from V and 3 bases from J; junction bases left unmatched: 7. CDR3 bases: TGTGCCAGCAGCCCAGACAGGGCAGACACTGAAGCTTTCTTT. Its translation is CASSPDRADTEAFF.

The V call is TRBV6-1, the J call TRBJ1-5; D call uncertain. The CDR3 sequence is 14 residues long. The germline V and J ends were trimmed by 1 base and 9 bases, with 13 bases remaining between them. Germline-derived CDR1 and CDR2 are MNHNS and SASEGT. Here the CDR3 reads CASSEGWSERPQHF. Written as DNA, the CDR3 is TGTGCCAGCAGTGAAGGTTGGAGTGAGCGGCCCCAGCATTTT.

The V gene is TRBV14, the J gene TRBJ1-1; a possible D gene is TRBD1 (6 bases). There are 15 residues in the CDR3. CDR1 and CDR2 from the germline V gene are SGHDN and FVKESK. V was cut by 1 base and J by 6 bases, with 15 bases left in between. CDR3 region: CASSQASGKGAEAFF. The CDR3 DNA follows: TGTGCCAGCAGCCAAGCCTCAGGGAAGGGGGCTGAAGCTTTCTTT.

CDR3 residues: CASSEAGGPWDEQYF. Here the CDR3 DNA reads TGTGCCAGCAGTGAAGCGGGGGGGCCTTGGGACGAGCAGTACTTC. The J gene is TRBJ2-7, the V gene TRBV3-1 (or the pseudogene TRBV3-2); TRBD2 matches at 10 bases. Germline values: CDR1 LGHDT, CDR2 YNNKEL (reference sequence). J lost 5 bases, V lost 6 bases, and 10 bases had no gene match. The CDR3 has 15 residues.